This TCR beta chain was sequenced during a study of T cell repertoires in cytomegalovirus infection. Germline lookup yields CDR1 SGHVS and CDR2 FNYEAQ. V was clipped by 4 bases and J by 5 bases, with 11 bases between them. CDR3 size: 13 residues. This clonotype was recorded many times. Its specificity is not known. TCRdb passed the reads through MiXCR, listing each CDR3 protein once. The sample lists about a million distinct CDR3 sequences; 31% were seen once. This TCR derives from a human donor in good health (CMV status not recorded). Some clones in this sample may be carry-over from other donors' samples. The chain couples TRBV7-6 to TRBJ2-5, with D uncertain. The sequences come from cultured CD8+ T cells from PBMCs, collected from culture after CMV antigen stimulation. CDR3 residues: CASSSWGGETQYF. The CDR3 DNA is TGTGCCAGCAGCTCGTGGGGTGGGGAGACCCAGTACTTC.